A single sample is the source of the 7 T cell receptor beta chains below, sequenced in a study of blood T cell repertoires in COVID-19. Here immunoSEQ multiplex PCR was the method, and the copy in TCRdb shows in-frame clones only, minus some. The sample holds around 260,000 clones, roughly 85% seen once. The specimen was PBMCs or T cells enriched from blood (not recorded which). These receptors came from a woman in her 30s who had recovered from COVID-19.

The rearrangement links TRBV18 to TRBJ2-1; 14 positions match TRBD2. With V trimmed by 7 bases and J by 6 bases, 5 bases remained unmatched. Germline V gives CDR1 KGHSH, CDR2 LQKENI. The CDR3 totals 15 residues. The chain's CDR3 is CASLATSGGANEQFF. The CDR3 DNA reads TGTGCCAGCTTAGCGACTAGCGGGGGGGCCAATGAGCAGTTCTTC.

The J gene is TRBJ1-6, the V gene TRBV3-1 (or the pseudogene TRBV3-2); D not resolved. The CDR3 covers 15 residues. The germline V gene encodes CDR1 LGHDT and CDR2 YNNKEL (reference sequence). The germline V and J ends were trimmed by 1 base and 10 bases, with 14 bases remaining between them. CDR3 nucleotides: TGTGCCAGCAGCCAAGGGTTCCGGGGTGGCTCACCCCTCCACTTT. It encodes CASSQGFRGGSPLHF.

The CDR3 loop reads CASPTPLADTQYF. CDR3 nucleotide sequence: TGTGCCAGCCCAACCCCACTAGCTGATACGCAGTATTTT. The chain joins TRBV7-9 to TRBJ2-3; tentatively, D is TRBD2 (6 bases). Germline assignment: CDR1 SEHNR and CDR2 FQNEAQ (reference sequence). Trimming shortened V by 8 bases and J by 6 bases, and 15 bases separated the two germline ends. This CDR3 is 13 amino acids long.

Only one count was recorded for this clone. The V gene is TRBV5-3, the J gene TRBJ2-1; TRBD2 agrees at 11 bases. TRBV5-3 is an open reading frame, and its role is uncertain. The CDR3 length is 16 residues. With 4 bases clipped from V and 0 bases from J, the junction kept 3 bases outside the gene matches. The chain's CDR3 is CARSRGLAASYNEQFF. CDR3 coding DNA: TGTGCCAGAAGCCGGGGACTAGCGGCCTCCTACAATGAGCAGTTCTTC.

The gene calls are TRBV7-2 and TRBJ2-4; 16 nucleotides match TRBD2. From germline, CDR1 is SGHTA and CDR2 FQGNSA. CDR3 length: 19 amino acids. Trimming cost V 5 bases and J 2 bases; bases outside gene matches: 9. The CDR3 DNA sequence: TGTGCCAGCAGCAGGATTGGGACTAGCGGGAGGGGGTCCAAAAACATTCAGTACTTC. It is translated as CASSRIGTSGRGSKNIQYF.

The V and J genes are TRBV4-1 and TRBJ1-5, with TRBD1 matching over 9 bases. Trimming removed 0 bases from V and 7 bases from J; junction bases left unmatched: 10. This CDR3 spans 17 amino acids. The V gene's germline CDR1 is MGHRA and CDR2 YSYEKL. CDR3 protein: CASSQEKGGQGGQPQHF. The DNA of the CDR3 is TGCGCCAGCAGCCAAGAGAAGGGGGGACAGGGAGGCCAGCCCCAGCATTTT.

The CDR3: CASSLWGQEYGYTF. In nucleotides, the CDR3 is TGTGCCAGCAGTTTATGGGGACAGGAATATGGCTACACCTTC. This chain joins TRBV28 and TRBJ1-2; TRBD1 aligns across 8 bases. CDR3 length equals 14 residues. V was pared by 0 bases and J by 5 bases, with 2 bases of the junction left unmatched. Germline CDR1 and CDR2: MDHEN and SYDVKM.